This entry lists 24 T cell receptor beta chains sequenced from one sample in a study of cytomegalovirus exposure and HLA in healthy donors. Primers for the PCR totalled 60 Vbeta and 13 Jbeta. Clones were sequenced by immunoSEQ multiplex PCR, and TCRdb holds only the in-frame ones, with some missing. The sample yields about 62,000 clones, about four fifths seen once. The sample consisted of PBMCs. These receptors came from a woman aged 25-40 years in good health and CMV-seronegative.

In this sample, this clone turned up a few times. The gene calls are TRBV5-1 and TRBJ2-5; 12 nucleotides align to TRBD2. The CDR3 runs to 15 residues. Looked up from germline, CDR1 is SGHRS and CDR2 is YFSETQ. V lost 3 bases to trimming and J lost 1 base; unmatched junction nucleotides: 1. The CDR3 DNA sequence: TGCGCCAGCAGCTCGACTAGCGGGGGCCAAGAGACCCAGTACTTC. Translated: CASSSTSGGQETQYF.

This sequence joins TRBV5-1 and TRBJ2-1, with TRBD2 matching 9 bases. V lost 2 bases and J lost 6; bases outside the gene matches: 9. Germline CDR1 and CDR2: SGHRS and YFSETQ. The CDR3 spans 16 residues. CDR3 residues: CASSLAGASGINEQFF. The CDR3, as DNA: TGCGCCAGCAGCTTAGCCGGGGCTAGCGGGATCAATGAGCAGTTCTTC.

The chain couples TRBV7-2 to TRBJ1-6; D remains unclear. V lost 5 bases, J lost 8 bases, and 16 bases lay in between. The CDR3 consists of 15 residues. Per the germline V gene, CDR1 is SGHTA and CDR2 is FQGNSA. CDR3: CASSTGPGADSPLHF. In nucleotides, the CDR3 is TGTGCCAGCAGCACCGGGCCGGGAGCGGATTCACCCCTCCACTTT.

This chain links TRBV19 with TRBJ2-6, with TRBD2 as a possible D gene (5 bases). The germline V gene has CDR1 LNHDA and CDR2 SQIVND (reference sequence). The CDR3 is made up of 19 amino acids. V lost 0 bases and J lost 0, with 15 bases in between. The DNA of the CDR3 is TGTGCCAGTAGTATAGATCTATCCCGGGATACCTCTGGGGCCAACGTCCTGACTTTC. Translated, it gives CASSIDLSRDTSGANVLTF. Supplemented by reference TRBV19 and TRBJ2-6, the full variable domain reads DGGITQSPKYLFRKEGQNVTLSCEQNLNHDAMYWYRQDPGQGLRLIYYSQIVNDFQKGDIAEGYSVSREKKESFPLTVTSAQKNPTAFYLCASSIDLSRDTSGANVLTFGAGSRLTVL.

The V gene is TRBV6-5, the J gene TRBJ1-2, with a possible D match to TRBD1 (6 bases). Trimming shortened V by 4 bases and J by 8 bases, and 14 bases separated the two germline ends. Germline CDR1 and CDR2: MNHEY and SVGAGI. CDR3 size: 13 residues. The CDR3 here is CASSFQGSGGYTF. CDR3 in DNA: TGTGCCAGCAGTTTCCAGGGGTCGGGGGGCTACACCTTC.

This chain connects TRBV5-4 to TRBJ1-3; D ambiguous. Trimming removed 4 bases at V and 0 bases at J, with 8 bases between. CDR3 length: 14 amino acids. Germline V CDR1 and CDR2: SGHNT, YYREEE (reference sequence). The CDR3 DNA reads as TGTGCCAGCAGCCCCGAGTTCTCTGGAAACACCATATATTTT. This sequence encodes CASSPEFSGNTIYF.

V usage is TRBV27 and J usage is TRBJ2-3; 7 nucleotides match TRBD1. The CDR3 runs to 14 residues. The J segment lost 3 bases and the V segment lost 8 bases, leaving 8 bases of the junction unmatched. Germline assignment: CDR1 MNHEY and CDR2 SMNVEV (reference sequence). The CDR3 DNA reads as TGTGCCAGCTCGACAGGGAGTTCGACAGATACGCAGTATTTT. Protein sequence: CASSTGSSTDTQYF.

The V call is TRBV6-1, the J call TRBJ2-7, with TRBD2 matching 7 bases. The CDR3 totals 19 residues. With 4 bases clipped from V and 4 bases from J, the junction kept 22 bases outside the gene matches. CDR1 is MNHNS, CDR2 SASEGT, per germline. CDR3 sequence: CASSVPQGWEGGDFYEQYF. CDR3 nucleotides: TGTGCCAGCAGTGTCCCACAAGGGTGGGAGGGAGGGGACTTTTACGAGCAGTACTTC.

This chain joins TRBV6-6 and TRBJ1-3, with 11 nucleotides matching TRBD1. Trimming cost V 6 bases and J 8 bases; bases outside gene matches: 6. The CDR3 loop spans 14 amino acids. Germline values: CDR1 MNHNY, CDR2 SVGAGI (reference sequence). Written as DNA, the CDR3 is TGTGCCAGCAGCGCGGGACAGGGGGTGGACACCATATATTTT. Amino acids: CASSAGQGVDTIYF.

The rearrangement joins TRBV6-6 to TRBJ1-4; D may be TRBD1 (6 bases). Trimming stripped 5 bases from V and 3 bases from J, with 16 bases between. Germline lookup yields CDR1 MNHNY and CDR2 SVGAGI (reference sequence). The CDR3 length is 16 residues. The CDR3 is CASSTQGRGANEKLFF. DNA for the CDR3: TGTGCCAGCAGTACCCAGGGGAGGGGGGCTAATGAAAAACTGTTTTTT.

The rearrangement uses TRBV2 and TRBJ1-5; TRBD1 aligns across 8 bases. The V gene's germline CDR1 is SNHLY and CDR2 FYNNEI. The CDR3 spans 13 residues. V dropped 8 bases and J dropped 4; count of bases not matched to a gene: 4. The DNA for the CDR3 is TGTGCCAGCGGGGACAGGAGGAATCAGCCCCAGCATTTT. Residues: CASGDRRNQPQHF. Supplemented by reference TRBV2 and TRBJ1-5, the full variable domain reads EPEVTQTPSHQVTQMGQEVILRCVPISNHLYFYWYRQILGQKVEFLVSFYNNEISEKSEIFDDQFSVERPDGSNFTLKIRSTKLEDSAMYFCASGDRRNQPQHFGDGTRLSIL.

Only one count was recorded for this clone. The rearrangement links TRBV7-8 to TRBJ2-1; 12 positions match TRBD2. J gave up 7 bases and V 5 bases, and 15 bases lay outside the gene matches. This CDR3 contains 18 residues. Germline CDR1 and CDR2: SGHVS and FQNEAQ. This CDR3 reads CASSGDLAGGPNRNEQFF. CDR3 in DNA: TGTGCCAGCAGCGGCGACCTAGCGGGAGGGCCTAATAGGAATGAGCAGTTCTTC.

This chain links TRBV30 with TRBJ1-2; 7 bases align to TRBD1. The V and J ends lost 5 bases and 8 bases, in that order; junction bases with no gene match: 8. This CDR3 region has 12 residues. Germline V gives CDR1 GTSNPN, CDR2 SVGIG (reference sequence). The CDR3 DNA sequence: TGTGCCTGGCAGACAGGGAATAAAGGCTACACCTTC. It yields the protein CAWQTGNKGYTF.

This clone came up once. CDR3 residues: CASSYSQGTTGELFF. CDR3 DNA: TGTGCCAGCAGTTACTCGCAGGGGACAACCGGGGAGCTGTTTTTT. The chain combines TRBV6-6 with TRBJ2-2; D perhaps matches TRBD1 (6 bases). Germline CDR1 MNHNY, CDR2 SVGAGI (reference sequence). The CDR3 spans 15 residues. With 0 bases removed from V and 5 bases from J, the gap between germline ends came to 10 bases.

The table lists this clone with a few counts. This chain uses TRBV27 with TRBJ2-5; 7 nucleotides line up with TRBD1. CDR1 and CDR2 (germline): MNHEY, SMNVEV (reference sequence). There are 14 residues in the CDR3. V shed 7 bases and J 5 bases; nucleotides not matched to a gene: 10. CDR3 in amino acids: CASTPTGNRETQYF. Written as DNA, the CDR3 is TGTGCCAGCACCCCGACAGGGAATCGGGAGACCCAGTACTTC.

V usage is TRBV5-6 and J usage is TRBJ2-1, with 9 bases fitting TRBD2. The CDR3 is 15 residues long. Germline loops: CDR1 SGHDT, CDR2 YYEEEE. V was clipped by 1 base and J by 10 bases; unmatched bases: 9. The CDR3 reads CASSLRGGRAGEQFF. CDR3 coding DNA: TGTGCCAGCAGCTTGCGTGGCGGGAGGGCGGGGGAGCAGTTCTTC.

This clone was seen more than once but under ten times. This chain connects TRBV5-6 to TRBJ1-1; D not certain. The CDR3 spans 12 residues. Between the trimmed V and J ends, which lost 2 bases and 8 bases, there was a span of 10 bases. Germline CDR1 and CDR2: SGHDT and YYEEEE. CDR3 region: CASSFYSLEAFF. CDR3 coding DNA: TGTGCCAGCAGCTTCTACAGTTTAGAAGCTTTCTTT.

The chain recombines TRBV7-2 with TRBJ2-1; D not certain. Per the germline V gene, CDR1 is SGHTA and CDR2 is FQGNSA. The V and J ends lost 5 bases and 7 bases respectively, with 12 bases between them. This CDR3 has 13 amino acids. CDR3 bases: TGTGCCAGCAGCCCCCACATTCGAAATGAGCAGTTCTTC. Encoded protein: CASSPHIRNEQFF.

The chain is built from TRBV12-5 and TRBJ2-2, with 9 bases that match TRBD2. V shed 0 bases and J 2 bases; nucleotides not matched to a gene: 10. The germline CDR1 and CDR2 sequences are LGHNT and FRNRAP. This CDR3 has 19 amino acids. In nucleotides, the CDR3 is TGTGCTAGTGGTTTGGTACGGGTAGCGGGAGTCAGTAACACCGGGGAGCTGTTTTTT. Translation gives CASGLVRVAGVSNTGELFF.

This rearrangement joins TRBV7-2 to TRBJ1-4, with TRBD1 as a possible D gene (5 bases). This CDR3 contains 15 residues. V shed 1 base and J shed 7 bases, with 13 bases lying between them. Germline CDR1 and CDR2: SGHTA and FQGNSA. CDR3 DNA: TGTGCCAGCAGCTTAGATGCTGGGGGGGGTGAAAAACTGTTTTTT. It yields the protein CASSLDAGGGEKLFF. Variable domain in full (rest from reference TRBV7-2 and TRBJ1-4): GAGVSQSPSNKVTEKGKDVELRCDPISGHTALYWYRQSLGQGLEFLIYFQGNSAPDKSGLPSDRFSAERTGGSVSTLTIQRTQQEDSAVYLCASSLDAGGGEKLFFGSGTQLSVL.

As concerns this clone: Other DNA sequences in this sample translate to the same CDR3. V and J are TRBV5-6 and TRBJ1-2; no definite D call. This CDR3 has 13 amino acids. The V end lost 2 bases, the J end lost 1 base, and 6 bases lay between the germline ends. Per the germline V gene, CDR1 is SGHDT and CDR2 is YYEEEE. This chain's CDR3 is CASSLRGNYGYTF. The CDR3 DNA reads as TGTGCCAGCAGCTTACGGGGTAACTATGGCTACACCTTC.

The gene calls are TRBV9 and TRBJ2-3; 7 bases are a match to TRBD2. Germline CDR1 reads SGDLS; CDR2 reads YYNGEE. The CDR3 runs 16 residues. Trimming cost V 1 base and J 2 bases; bases outside gene matches: 7. In DNA, the CDR3 is TGTGCCAGCAGCGTAATGGGCGGGAGCTTCACAGATACGCAGTATTTT. Translated: CASSVMGGSFTDTQYF.

This CDR3 is CASSVQVNTEAFF. CDR3 nucleotide sequence: TGTGCCAGTAGTGTTCAGGTGAACACTGAAGCTTTCTTT. The chain carries TRBV19 and TRBJ1-1; D remains unclear. The CDR3 runs to 13 residues. V shed 5 bases and J shed 0 bases, with 7 bases lying between them. In germline, CDR1 is LNHDA, CDR2 SQIVND (reference sequence).

V usage is TRBV6-1 and J usage is TRBJ1-1; 8 nucleotides agree with TRBD1. Germline CDR1 and CDR2: MNHNS and SASEGT. The CDR3 contains 13 residues. The V segment lost 6 bases and the J segment 7 bases; nucleotides outside the gene matches: 7. The DNA of the CDR3 is TGTGCCAGCAGCTATGGACAGGGAAGTGAAGCTTTCTTT. Residues: CASSYGQGSEAFF.